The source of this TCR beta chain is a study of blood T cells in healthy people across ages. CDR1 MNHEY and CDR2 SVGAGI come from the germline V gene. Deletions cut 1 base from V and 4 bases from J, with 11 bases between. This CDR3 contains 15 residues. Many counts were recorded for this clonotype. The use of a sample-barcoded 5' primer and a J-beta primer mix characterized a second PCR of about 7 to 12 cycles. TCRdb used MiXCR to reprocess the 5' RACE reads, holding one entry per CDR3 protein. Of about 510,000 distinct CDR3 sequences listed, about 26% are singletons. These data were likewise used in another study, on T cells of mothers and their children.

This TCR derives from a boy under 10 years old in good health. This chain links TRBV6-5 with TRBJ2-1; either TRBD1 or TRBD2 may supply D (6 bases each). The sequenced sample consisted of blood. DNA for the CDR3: TGTGCCAGCAGTTACTGGGGGGACACGTACAATGAGCAGTTCTTC. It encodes CASSYWGDTYNEQFF.